Detailed here is one T cell receptor beta chain. No cognate antigen has been identified for it. Base-call qualities are not available, and no considerably larger clone is one nucleotide away. This entry belongs to a study of T cell responses to AZD1222 COVID-19 vaccine (dated by TCRdb to the early 2020s). Describing the broader study: AZD1222 recipients whose second dose came at about 4 weeks and those whose second dose came at about 12 weeks were combined into one group, since spike-specific TCR depth and breadth did not differ between the two schedules. TCR sequencing was performed for roughly 250 trial participants, of whom roughly 200 were given two doses of AZD1222 and around 25 were given two doses of MenACWY control vaccine. Trial participants were enrolled by age into subgroups of 18-55, 56-69 and 70-plus years, and 148, 28 and 57 TCR-sequenced participants, respectively, were included in these subgroups. The paper as a whole reports these results and caveats: Reportedly, almost half of the unique spike-specific TCRs recognized epitopes lying outside the regions that are mutated in the B.1.351 and B.1.1.7 variants. In the small 56-69-year group, the increase in depth fell short of significance, most likely because of low power. Vaccine-associated CD4 TCRs spanned the whole spike protein, with dominant responses in regions 160-218 and 743-854. Conclusions about previously exposed vaccinees were limited because only six AZD1222 recipients were SARS-CoV-2 seropositive at baseline. Most participants were white British and females outnumbered males, and the authors suggested that clonal diversity may have been underestimated. No day 14 peak-response samples were available, so repertoires were characterized only after the peak T cell response. Spike-specific TCR breadth and depth rose significantly after two AZD1222 doses compared with day 0 and with MenACWY recipients.

The meaning of the sample's time point label: baseline before first vaccination. Samples from vaccinated people were obtained from the UK trials COV001 and COV002, which included a single-blind randomized controlled phase 2/3 trial of AZD1222 (ChAdOx1 nCoV-19) in healthy adults. For TCRbeta chain sequencing, PBMC samples were collected from trial participants at day 0 and at day 28 after the second dose. Taken from the germline V gene, the CDR1 and CDR2 loops are KGHSH and LQKENI. Trimming removed 6 bases from V and 3 bases from J, leaving 9 bases between the germline ends. CDR3 length: 12 amino acids, cysteine to phenylalanine. Here the CDR3 DNA is all that survives: 36 bases in frame from base 1. The CDR3 regions of human TCRbeta chains were analyzed by immunosequencing. In the paper's pipeline: Repertoire TCRs were matched against a reference library of SARS-CoV-2-specific TCRs generated with the MIRA antigen-specificity platform. Breadth was defined as the fraction of unique TCRs that were SARS-CoV-2-associated, and depth was defined as the fraction of total T cells that were SARS-CoV-2-associated. Using the MIRA data, each spike-specific TCR was mapped to the spike region that the TCR reacts to and placed in a CD4 or CD8 class. Log10-transformed breadth and depth values were compared by one-way ANOVA with Sidak's multiple comparisons tests. In TCRdb, the immuneACCESS table is reduced to in-frame sequences with V and J assigned. These tables do not hold every clone; where another copy was compared, an unresolved V gene accounts for under half, and the others remain unexplained. V, J and clone size were drawn from that table, and D and trimming were deduced from the DNA. This sample comprises tens of thousands of clones, about 88% of them detected only once. 15% to 20% of the sample comes from the top ten.

The rearrangement joined TRBV18 to TRBJ2-7; a tentative D call is TRBD1 (5 bases match). The source material was peripheral blood, sampled on day 0 of AZD1222 vaccination. The TCR was taken from an adult in good health. Read as DNA, the sequence is TGTGCCAGCTCCCTCGACAGCTACGAGCAGTACTTC. Its translation is CASSLDSYEQYF.